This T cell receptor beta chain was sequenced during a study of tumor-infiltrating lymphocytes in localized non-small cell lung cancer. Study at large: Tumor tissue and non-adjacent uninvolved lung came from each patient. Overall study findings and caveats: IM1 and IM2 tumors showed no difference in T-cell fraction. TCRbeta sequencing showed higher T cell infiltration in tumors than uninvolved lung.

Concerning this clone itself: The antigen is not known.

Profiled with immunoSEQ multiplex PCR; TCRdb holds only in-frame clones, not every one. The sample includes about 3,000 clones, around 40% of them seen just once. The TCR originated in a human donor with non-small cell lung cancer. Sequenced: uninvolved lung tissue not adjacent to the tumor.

The CDR3 DNA is TGCGCCAGCAGCCAAGAGGTTGGCCTAGCGGGGGTCGGGGAGCTGTTTTTT. Translating it yields CASSQEVGLAGVGELFF. V usage is TRBV4-3 and J usage is TRBJ2-2; TRBD2 agrees at 10 bases. CDR3 length equals 17 residues. V dropped 0 bases and J dropped 7; count of bases not matched to a gene: 8. The germline V gene encodes CDR1 LGHNA and CDR2 YSLEER.